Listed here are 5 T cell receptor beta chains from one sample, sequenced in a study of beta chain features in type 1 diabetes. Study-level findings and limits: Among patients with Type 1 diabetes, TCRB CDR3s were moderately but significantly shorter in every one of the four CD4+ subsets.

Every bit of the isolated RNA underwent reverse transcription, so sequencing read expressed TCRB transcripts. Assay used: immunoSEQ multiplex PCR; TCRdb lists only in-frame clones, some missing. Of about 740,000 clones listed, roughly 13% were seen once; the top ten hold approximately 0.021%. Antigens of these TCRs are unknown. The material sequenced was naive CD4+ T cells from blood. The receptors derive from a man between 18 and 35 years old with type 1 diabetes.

The CDR3 nucleotides read TGTGCCACCAGCAGAGGGGTGACGGAACAAGAGACCCAGTACTTC. It translates to CATSRGVTEQETQYF. The chain is built from TRBV15 and TRBJ2-5; unclear D gene. Germline V CDR1 and CDR2: LNHNV, YYDKDF (reference sequence). Trimming removed 1 base at V and 2 bases at J, with 11 bases between. The CDR3 runs 15 residues.

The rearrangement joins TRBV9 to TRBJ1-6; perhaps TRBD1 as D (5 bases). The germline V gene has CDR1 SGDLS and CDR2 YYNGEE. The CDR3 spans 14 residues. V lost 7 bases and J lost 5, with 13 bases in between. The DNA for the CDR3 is TGTGCCAGCTCGCAGGGCAATCATAATTCACCCCTCCACTTT. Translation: CASSQGNHNSPLHF.

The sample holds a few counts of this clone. CDR3 sequence: CSAVRGETQYF. In nucleotides, the CDR3 is TGCAGTGCTGTGAGGGGGGAGACCCAGTACTTC. V usage is TRBV20-1 and J usage is TRBJ2-5; a weak D match, TRBD1 (6 bases). The CDR3 runs 11 residues. Looked up from germline, CDR1 is DFQATT and CDR2 is SNEGSKA (reference sequence). Trimming removed 5 bases at V and 5 bases at J, with 9 bases between.

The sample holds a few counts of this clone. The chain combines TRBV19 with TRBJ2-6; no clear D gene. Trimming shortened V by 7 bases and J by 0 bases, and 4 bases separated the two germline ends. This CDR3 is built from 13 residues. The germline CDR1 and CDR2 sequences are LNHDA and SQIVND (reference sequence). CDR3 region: CASMGSGANVLTF. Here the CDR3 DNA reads TGTGCCAGTATGGGCTCTGGGGCCAACGTCCTGACTTTC.

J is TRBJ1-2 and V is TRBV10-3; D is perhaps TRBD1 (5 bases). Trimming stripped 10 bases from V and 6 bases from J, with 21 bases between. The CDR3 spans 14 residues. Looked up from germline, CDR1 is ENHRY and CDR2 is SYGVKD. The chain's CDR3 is CATSPGELGHGYTF. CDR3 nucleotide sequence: TGTGCCACCTCCCCCGGGGAGTTGGGGCATGGCTACACCTTC.